Below, 32 T cell receptor beta chains from the same sample are listed, as sequenced in a study of beta chain features in type 1 diabetes. Study observations and caveats: Shortening of TCRB CDR3s, moderate but significant, appeared in all four CD4+ subsets of Type 1 diabetes patients.

Their target antigens are unknown. Every bit of the isolated RNA underwent reverse transcription, so sequencing read expressed TCRB transcripts. Some clones are missing from TCRdb's copy, which holds only in-frame ones; the method was immunoSEQ multiplex PCR. This table holds approximately 280,000 clones, 15% found once. The sequenced sample was naive CD4+ T cells from blood. These receptors originate from a man aged 18-30 years with type 1 diabetes.

The chain carries TRBV7-2 and TRBJ1-4; D remains unclear. Per germline, CDR1 SGHTA and CDR2 FQGNSA. V was clipped by 1 base and J by 8 bases, with 14 bases between them. This CDR3 is built from 15 residues. The CDR3 DNA reads TGTGCCAGCAGCTTAGGGCTGGCCGCGGGGGAAAAACTGTTTTTT. This codes for CASSLGLAAGEKLFF. Full variable domain (missing parts from reference TRBV7-2 and TRBJ1-4): GAGVSQSPSNKVTEKGKDVELRCDPISGHTALYWYRQSLGQGLEFLIYFQGNSAPDKSGLPSDRFSAERTGGSVSTLTIQRTQQEDSAVYLCASSLGLAAGEKLFFGSGTQLSVL.

The table lists this clone with a few counts. This chain links TRBV20-1 with TRBJ2-3, with TRBD1 matching over 7 bases. The CDR3 contains 11 residues. Germline loops: CDR1 DFQATT, CDR2 SNEGSKA (reference sequence). The CDR3 DNA is TGCGGGGGACAGTACACAGATACGCAGTATTTT. Protein: CGGQYTDTQYF.

This clone was detected only a few times. V is TRBV6-6 and J is TRBJ2-7; possible D gene TRBD1, 6 bases. From germline, CDR1 is MNHNY and CDR2 SVGAGI (reference sequence). The CDR3 runs 13 residues. V dropped 4 bases and J dropped 2 bases, with 9 bases sitting between them. The CDR3 is CASSFGQTYEQYF. The CDR3 nucleotides read TGTGCCAGCAGTTTCGGACAGACCTACGAGCAGTACTTC.

In this sample, this clone turned up a few times. The rearrangement joins TRBV27 to TRBJ2-7; TRBD2 matches at 11 bases. Germline trimming cut 4 bases from V and 6 bases from J; bases unmatched to any gene: 8. CDR1 and CDR2 from the germline V gene are MNHEY and SMNVEV (reference sequence). The length of the CDR3 is 15 residues. The CDR3, as DNA: TGTGCCAGCAGTTCCCTGGCTAGCGGGAGGAGCGAGCAGTACTTC. As protein: CASSSLASGRSEQYF.

Only a few counts were recorded for this clone. The chain has TRBV7-2 and TRBJ1-2, with 7 bases identical to TRBD1. Per the germline V gene, CDR1 is SGHTA and CDR2 is FQGNSA. The length of the CDR3 is 15 residues. V was pared by 6 bases and J by 8 bases, with 15 bases of the junction left unmatched. The CDR3 nucleotides read TGTGCCAGCAGATCCGGACAGGCCGGGAACGAGGGCTACACCTTC. Residues: CASRSGQAGNEGYTF.

V gene TRBV4-1 combines with J gene TRBJ2-2; D is possibly TRBD1 (6 bases). V shed 9 bases and J shed 1 base, with 15 bases lying between them. Per germline, CDR1 MGHRA and CDR2 YSYEKL. The CDR3 has 15 amino acids. Here the CDR3 reads CASTGTTKNTGELFF. CDR3 bases: TGCGCCAGTACCGGGACAACGAAGAACACCGGGGAGCTGTTTTTT.

This chain links TRBV18 with TRBJ2-5, with TRBD2 matching 9 bases. CDR1 and CDR2 (germline): KGHSH, LQKENI. V lost 2 bases, J lost 5 bases, and 9 bases stayed unmatched. The CDR3 sequence is 16 residues long. The chain's CDR3 is CASSPSLGTSRETQYF. The CDR3 bases are TGTGCCAGCTCACCATCACTGGGGACTAGCCGGGAGACCCAGTACTTC.

This clone showed up just a few times. V gene TRBV9 combines with J gene TRBJ2-5, with D unclear. Germline V gives CDR1 SGDLS, CDR2 YYNGEE. The CDR3 runs 16 residues. The V gene lost 0 bases and the J gene lost 4 bases, with 16 bases spanning the gap. The DNA of the CDR3 is TGTGCCAGCAGCGTAGCCCCCACGGGTGGTCGAGAGACCCAGTACTTC. It encodes CASSVAPTGGRETQYF.

The chain joins TRBV21-1 to TRBJ2-3; the D segment call TRBD1 is taken from the table without a DNA check. TRBV21-1 represents a pseudogene. CDR3 length: 15 residues. The CDR3 nucleotides are TGTGCCAGCAGCAAGACAGCACCCCGCACAGATACGCAGTATTTT. Translating it yields CASSKTAPRTDTQYF.

V and J are TRBV5-1 and TRBJ1-2; the match to TRBD1 covers 8 bases. With V trimmed by 4 bases and J by 4 bases, 6 bases remained unmatched. Germline CDR1 and CDR2: SGHRS and YFSETQ. This CDR3 contains 14 residues. DNA of the CDR3: TGCGCCAGCAGCATTGGACAGGGACCCTATGGCTACACCTTC. Translating gives CASSIGQGPYGYTF. The full variable domain, rest sourced from reference TRBV5-1 and TRBJ1-2, is KAGVTQTPRYLIKTRGQQVTLSCSPISGHRSVSWYQQTPGQGLQFLFEYFSETQRNKGNFPGRFSGRQFSNSRSEMNVSTLELGDSALYLCASSIGQGPYGYTFGSGTRLTVV.

This clone came up a few times. The chain couples TRBV29-1 to TRBJ2-5; TRBD1 aligns across 12 bases. The CDR3 covers 13 residues. CDR1 is SQVTM, CDR2 ANQGSEA, per germline. With V trimmed by 7 bases and J by 5 bases, 5 bases remained unmatched. CDR3 amino acids: CSAGQGAVETQYF. In nucleotides, the CDR3 is TGCAGCGCGGGACAGGGGGCGGTGGAGACCCAGTACTTC.

Comment on this clone: This CDR3 is also generated by other DNA sequences in the sample. The rearrangement links TRBV5-1 to TRBJ2-1; D might be TRBD2 (5 bases). The CDR3 runs 12 residues. The V gene lost 0 bases and the J gene lost 7 bases, with 5 bases spanning the gap. Germline V gene lookup returns CDR1 SGHRS and CDR2 YFSETQ. CDR3 protein: CASSLAGNEQFF. DNA of the CDR3: TGCGCCAGCAGCTTGGCGGGGAATGAGCAGTTCTTC.

This clone was detected only a few times. This chain links TRBV28 with TRBJ2-7; 7 bases line up with TRBD2. V was clipped by 5 bases and J by 3 bases; unmatched bases: 10. This CDR3 spans 15 amino acids. The V gene's germline CDR1 is MDHEN and CDR2 SYDVKM. DNA of the CDR3: TGTGCCAGCAGTCCGGGCGGGCTAGCGGTCTACGAGCAGTACTTC. As protein: CASSPGGLAVYEQYF. Drawing the rest from reference TRBV28 and TRBJ2-7, the complete variable domain is DVKVTQSSRYLVKRTGEKVFLECVQDMDHENMFWYRQDPGLGLRLIYFSYDVKMKEKGDIPEGYSVSREKKERFSLILESASTNQTSMYLCASSPGGLAVYEQYFGPGTRLTVT.

J is TRBJ2-7 and V is TRBV2; 10 nucleotides match TRBD1. The CDR3 is 13 amino acids. Looked up from germline, CDR1 is SNHLY and CDR2 is FYNNEI. DNA of the CDR3: TGTGCAACCTCTTGGACAGGGGGGAACGAGCAGTACTTC. Translation gives CATSWTGGNEQYF.

The rearrangement links TRBV15 to TRBJ2-3, with 7 bases matching TRBD2. This CDR3 comprises 19 residues. The ends lost 4 bases at V and 5 bases at J; junction bases unmatched: 21. The germline V gene has CDR1 LNHNV and CDR2 YYDKDF (reference sequence). CDR3 loop: CATSKYGMSGGSTKDTQYF. DNA of the CDR3: TGTGCCACCAGCAAGTACGGAATGTCGGGCGGGAGTACGAAAGATACGCAGTATTTT.

This clone was counted a few times. The DNA of the CDR3 is TGTGCCAGCAGCTCCGTGACAGGCGGTGTTGAGCAGTTCTTC. It specifies CASSSVTGGVEQFF. The chain combines TRBV7-7 with TRBJ2-1; tentatively, D is TRBD1 (6 bases). The V end lost 4 bases, the J end lost 9 bases, and 16 bases lay between the germline ends. The CDR3 contains 14 residues. CDR1 SSHAT and CDR2 FNYEAQ come from the germline V gene (reference sequence).

This clone appeared a few times. The J gene is TRBJ2-4, the V gene TRBV15; a possible D gene is TRBD2 (5 bases). V was trimmed by 4 bases and J by 6 bases, leaving 13 bases between them. This CDR3 region has 14 residues. CDR1 and CDR2 from the germline V gene are LNHNV and YYDKDF (reference sequence). CDR3 nucleotide sequence: TGTGCCACCAGCAAGGTCGGGATAGGAAACATTCAGTACTTC. Encoded protein: CATSKVGIGNIQYF.

The chain couples TRBV6-5 to TRBJ2-3; perhaps TRBD1 as D (5 bases). Germline-derived CDR1 and CDR2 are MNHEY and SVGAGI. Trimming took off 0 bases at V and 6 bases at J, with 16 bases between the two ends. The CDR3 is 16 amino acids. The CDR3 region has the DNA TGTGCCAGCAGTTACTCGGCAGGGTTGCATTCTGATACGCAGTATTTT. This codes for CASSYSAGLHSDTQYF.

The chain has TRBV18 and TRBJ1-2, with 9 bases matching TRBD1. The CDR3 contains 13 residues. Germline loops: CDR1 KGHSH, CDR2 LQKENI. V trimming: 6 bases; J trimming: 7 bases; junction bases outside the gene matches: 6. CDR3 in amino acids: CASSRDRVSGYTF. The CDR3 DNA reads as TGTGCCAGCTCGAGGGACAGGGTTTCTGGCTACACCTTC.

This clone turned up a few times. The chain joins TRBV7-9 to TRBJ2-7, with D possibly TRBD1 on 5 matching bases. The V gene lost 2 bases and the J gene lost 7 bases, with 6 bases spanning the gap. The CDR3 is 11 residues long. Germline-derived CDR1 and CDR2 are SEHNR and FQNEAQ (reference sequence). The CDR3 sequence is CASSLKGEQYF. As DNA, the CDR3 is TGTGCCAGCAGCTTAAAGGGGGAGCAGTACTTC. The full variable domain, its missing parts supplied by reference TRBV7-9 and TRBJ2-7, is DTGVSQNPRHKITKRGQNVTFRCDPISEHNRLYWYRQTLGQGPEFLTYFQNEAQLEKSRLLSDRFSAERPKGSFSTLEIQRTEQGDSAMYLCASSLKGEQYFGPGTRLTVT.

The chain couples TRBV5-4 to TRBJ2-7; TRBD2 aligns across 8 bases. Unmatched junction bases numbered 6, after V lost 1 base and J lost 12 bases. The CDR3 totals 12 residues. Per germline, CDR1 SGHNT and CDR2 YYREEE (reference sequence). The CDR3 sequence: CASSLSGTRWYF. The CDR3 DNA reads as TGTGCCAGCAGCTTGTCGGGGACTAGGTGGTACTTC.

This clone has more than one count but fewer than ten. The CDR3 nucleotides read TGTGCCAGCAGCTTAGGGGGAGGGGGCTACACCTTC. Translating gives CASSLGGGGYTF. The chain links TRBV11-2 to TRBJ1-2; no reliable D call. The germline V gene has CDR1 SGHAT and CDR2 FQNNGV. The CDR3 is 12 residues long. Trimming cost V 1 base and J 8 bases, with 8 bases left between them.

The DNA for the CDR3 is TGCAGCGCCCGGACAGCGGAAGGGCCTAGGGGCACAGATACGCAGTATTTT. Translating it yields CSARTAEGPRGTDTQYF. V gene TRBV29-1 combines with J gene TRBJ2-3; possibly TRBD1 for D (6 bases). The CDR3 covers 17 residues. Trimming took 7 bases from V and 1 from J, leaving 24 bases between them. From germline, CDR1 is SQVTM and CDR2 ANQGSEA.

The chain employs TRBV27 and TRBJ2-1; TRBD2 agrees at 11 bases. Germline CDR1 is MNHEY and CDR2 is SMNVEV (reference sequence). Losses at the gene ends were 6 bases for V and 13 bases for J; bases not matched to a gene: 17. The CDR3 sequence is 16 residues long. This CDR3 is CASSTHPSGGLPRQFF. The CDR3 DNA reads as TGTGCCAGCAGCACTCACCCTAGCGGGGGGCTCCCTAGACAGTTCTTC.

The chain carries TRBV7-8 and TRBJ2-2; 11 bases match TRBD2. The CDR3 is 16 residues long. The ends lost 5 bases at V and 1 base at J; junction bases unmatched: 3. Germline V lookup: CDR1 SGHVS, CDR2 FQNEAQ. DNA for the CDR3: TGTGCCAGCAGCGACGGACTAGCGGGGAACACCGGGGAGCTGTTTTTT. This translates into CASSDGLAGNTGELFF. The full variable domain, in which reference TRBV7-8 and TRBJ2-2 provide the parts outside the CDR3, is GAGVSQSPRYKVAKRGQDVALRCDPISGHVSLFWYQQALGQGPEFLTYFQNEAQLDKSGLPSDRFFAERPEGSVSTLKIQRTQQEDSAVYLCASSDGLAGNTGELFFGEGSRLTVL.

This clone has more than one count but fewer than ten. The chain combines TRBV5-1 with TRBJ1-4; 7 bases match TRBD1. J gave up 5 bases and V 6 bases, and 7 bases lay outside the gene matches. The CDR3 contains 14 residues. Germline V gene sequence: CDR1 SGHRS, CDR2 YFSETQ. CDR3 bases: TGCGCCAGCAAATATGGGACAGCGAATGAAAAACTGTTTTTT. The encoded protein is CASKYGTANEKLFF.

This clone was detected only a few times. The rearrangement links TRBV29-1 to TRBJ1-3; D is ambiguous. Germline lookup yields CDR1 SQVTM and CDR2 ANQGSEA. Trimming took 3 bases from V and 2 from J, leaving 11 bases between them. This CDR3 contains 14 residues. CDR3 protein: CSVERQSPGNTIYF. CDR3 nucleotides: TGCAGCGTTGAGAGGCAGTCCCCTGGAAACACCATATATTTT.

This clone occurred a few times. This chain joins TRBV7-2 and TRBJ2-1; weak D call: TRBD2 (5 bases). This CDR3 has 15 amino acids. Per the germline V gene, CDR1 is SGHTA and CDR2 is FQGNSA. V lost 3 bases and J lost 0, with 9 bases in between. The CDR3 spells CASSFSVNSYNEQFF. The CDR3 DNA sequence: TGTGCCAGCAGCTTTAGCGTTAACTCCTACAATGAGCAGTTCTTC.

This clone occurred a few times. The gene calls are TRBV7-9 and TRBJ2-7; TRBD1 agrees at 11 bases. This CDR3 spans 15 amino acids. V lost 5 bases, J lost 2 bases, and 5 bases stayed unmatched. Germline CDR1 SEHNR, CDR2 FQNEAQ (reference sequence). The CDR3 region is CASSVGTGGPYEQYF. CDR3 DNA: TGTGCCAGCAGCGTTGGGACAGGGGGTCCCTACGAGCAGTACTTC.

This chain uses TRBV18 with TRBJ1-1; 7 nucleotides line up with TRBD1. Trimming removed 3 bases from V and 5 bases from J; junction bases left unmatched: 6. Germline values: CDR1 KGHSH, CDR2 LQKENI. The CDR3 consists of 14 residues. DNA for the CDR3: TGTGCCAGCTCACCCGACAGGGCGAGTACTGAAGCTTTCTTT. This gives the protein CASSPDRASTEAFF.

This clone was seen a handful of times. The chain employs TRBV5-4 and TRBJ2-1; TRBD2 matches at 8 bases. Germline V gene sequence: CDR1 SGHNT, CDR2 YYREEE (reference sequence). The junction had 8 bases not matched to a gene; V was cut back by 4 bases and J by 5 bases. The CDR3 totals 15 residues. The CDR3 sequence is CASSQGLGGNNEQFF. Written as DNA, the CDR3 is TGTGCCAGCAGCCAGGGACTAGGGGGTAACAATGAGCAGTTCTTC.

There are a few counts of this clone. The chain combines TRBV15 with TRBJ2-7; 9 bases are a match to TRBD1. J was trimmed by 5 bases and V by 2 bases; bases with no gene match: 4. Germline CDR1 LNHNV, CDR2 YYDKDF (reference sequence). CDR3 length: 14 residues. The DNA for the CDR3 is TGTGCCACCAGCAGACGGGACAGGGCCCACGAGCAGTACTTC. This gives the protein CATSRRDRAHEQYF.